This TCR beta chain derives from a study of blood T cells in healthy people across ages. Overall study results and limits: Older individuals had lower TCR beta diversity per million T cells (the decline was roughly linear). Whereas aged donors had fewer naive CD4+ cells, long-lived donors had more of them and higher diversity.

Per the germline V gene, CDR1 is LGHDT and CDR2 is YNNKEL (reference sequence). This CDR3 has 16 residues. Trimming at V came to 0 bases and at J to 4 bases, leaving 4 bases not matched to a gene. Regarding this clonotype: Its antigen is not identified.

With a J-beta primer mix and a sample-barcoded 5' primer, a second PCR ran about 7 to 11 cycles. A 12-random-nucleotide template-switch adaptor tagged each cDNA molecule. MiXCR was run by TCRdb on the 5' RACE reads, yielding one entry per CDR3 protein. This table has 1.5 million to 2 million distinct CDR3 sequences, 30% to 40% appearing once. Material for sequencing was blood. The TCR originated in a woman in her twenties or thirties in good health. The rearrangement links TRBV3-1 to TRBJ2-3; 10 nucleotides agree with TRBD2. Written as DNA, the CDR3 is TGTGCCAGCAGCCAAGATGCCCTAGCGGGAGCAGATACGCAGTATTTT. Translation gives CASSQDALAGADTQYF.